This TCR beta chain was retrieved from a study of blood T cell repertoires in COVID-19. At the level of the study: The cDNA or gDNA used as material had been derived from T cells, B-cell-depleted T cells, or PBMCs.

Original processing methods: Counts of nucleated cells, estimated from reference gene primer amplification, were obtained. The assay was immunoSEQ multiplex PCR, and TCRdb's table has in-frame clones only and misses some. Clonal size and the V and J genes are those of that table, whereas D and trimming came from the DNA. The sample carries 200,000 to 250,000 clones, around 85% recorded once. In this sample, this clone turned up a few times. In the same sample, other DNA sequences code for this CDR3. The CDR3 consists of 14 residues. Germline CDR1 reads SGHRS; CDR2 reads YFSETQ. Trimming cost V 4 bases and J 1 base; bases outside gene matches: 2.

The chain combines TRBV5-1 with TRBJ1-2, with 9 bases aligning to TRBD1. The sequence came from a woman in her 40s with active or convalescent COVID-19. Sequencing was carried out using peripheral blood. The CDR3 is CASSPGQGNYGYTF. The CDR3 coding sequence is TGCGCCAGCAGCCCGGGACAGGGTAACTATGGCTACACCTTC.